The 17 T cell receptor beta chains reported below all come from one sample, sequenced in a study of CD8+CD57+ T cells in acquired aplastic anemia. Those patients picked for sequencing had displayed CD8+CD57+ cell expansion on flow cytometry. Researchers used genomic DNA as the template to profile TCR beta VDJ and CDR3. TCRdb processed the reads anew with MiXCR; each CDR3 protein has one entry. The top ten clones hold 65% to 85% of a sample with more than 70,000 distinct CDR3 sequences, less than 85% of them seen once. The sequencing input was sorted CD4+, CD8+, or CD8+CD57+ T cells (not recorded which) from PBMCs. All receptors derive from a human donor with aplastic anemia.

The rearrangement joins TRBV7-3 to TRBJ1-1; D unresolved. The ends were cut back, 3 bases at V and 0 bases at J, with 2 bases in the middle. This CDR3 region has 12 residues. CDR1 and CDR2 from the germline V gene are SGHTA and FQGTGA. In nucleotides, the CDR3 is TGTGCCAGCAGCTTTGTGAACACTGAAGCTTTCTTT. Translating it yields CASSFVNTEAFF.

This clonotype has ten or more counts. The chain combines TRBV25-1 with TRBJ1-1; the match to TRBD1 covers 7 bases. V shed 8 bases and J 3 bases; nucleotides not matched to a gene: 15. Germline assignment: CDR1 MGHDK and CDR2 SYGVNS. The CDR3 extends over 16 amino acids. CDR3 residues: CASLPGGGAWDTEAFF. The CDR3 nucleotides are TGTGCCAGCTTACCAGGGGGTGGTGCTTGGGACACTGAAGCTTTCTTT.

The chain uses TRBV24-1 and TRBJ2-5; D perhaps matches TRBD1 (6 bases). Trimming pared 4 bases from V and 11 bases from J, leaving 28 bases between. Germline V CDR1 and CDR2: KGHDR, SFDVKD. The CDR3 consists of 17 residues. The CDR3 loop is CATSEPTGTISPRTQYF. Written as DNA, the CDR3 is TGTGCCACCAGTGAGCCGACCGGGACAATATCCCCGCGGACTCAGTACTTC.

This clonotype was detected ten times or more. CDR3 coding DNA: TGTGCCAGCAGCCAAGAAATGGCCAGGCAGTACGAGCAGTACTTC. It encodes CASSQEMARQYEQYF. The gene calls are TRBV4-2 and TRBJ2-7; no firm D call. With 0 bases removed from V and 4 bases from J, the gap between germline ends came to 13 bases. The CDR3 has 15 amino acids. Germline V gene data show CDR1 as LGHNA and CDR2 as YNFKEQ.

The chain uses TRBV7-2 and TRBJ2-1, with D uncertain. The CDR3 length is 11 residues. V lost 1 base to trimming and J lost 11 bases, with 6 bases between them. CDR1 is SGHTA, CDR2 FQGNSA, per germline. The CDR3 sequence is CASSLVFKQFF. For the CDR3, the DNA is TGTGCCAGCAGCTTAGTTTTTAAGCAGTTCTTC.

The genes are TRBV24-1 and TRBJ2-5; no definite D call. The CDR3 runs to 13 residues. CDR1 and CDR2 from the germline V gene are KGHDR and SFDVKD. V lost 5 bases and J lost 5, with 11 bases in between. This chain's CDR3 is CATSGRVRETQYF. The CDR3 region has the DNA TGTGCCACCAGTGGCCGGGTCAGGGAGACCCAGTACTTC.

J is TRBJ2-1 and V is TRBV19, with D tentatively TRBD1 or TRBD2 (6 bases each). Between the trimmed V and J ends, which lost 7 bases and 3 bases, there was a span of 16 bases. Germline loops: CDR1 LNHDA, CDR2 SQIVND (reference sequence). This CDR3 region has 15 residues. The CDR3 region is CASTRGQGSYNEQFF. As DNA, the CDR3 is TGTGCCAGTACCCGGGGGCAGGGAAGCTACAATGAGCAGTTCTTC.

This clonotype is a singleton in its sample. V usage is TRBV2 and J usage is TRBJ2-7; D possibly matches TRBD1 or TRBD2 (5 bases each). The CDR3 totals 12 residues. V lost 7 bases, J lost 4 bases, and 11 bases lay in between. In germline, CDR1 is SNHLY, CDR2 FYNNEI. The CDR3 protein is CASTEGPYEQYF. Here the CDR3 DNA reads TGTGCCAGCACCGAGGGACCTTACGAGCAGTACTTC.

This clonotype appeared many times. V usage is TRBV20-1 and J usage is TRBJ2-7, with 15 bases lining up with TRBD2. V was clipped by 6 bases and J by 4 bases; unmatched bases: 4. The CDR3 has 14 residues. Germline V gene sequence: CDR1 DFQATT, CDR2 SNEGSKA (reference sequence). CDR3: CSADGTSGRYEQYF. In DNA form, the CDR3 reads TGCAGTGCCGATGGGACTAGCGGGAGGTACGAGCAGTACTTC.

This chain links TRBV19 with TRBJ2-3, with unresolved D. Germline CDR1 and CDR2: LNHDA and SQIVND (reference sequence). Trimming pared 5 bases from V and 1 base from J, leaving 13 bases between. This CDR3 has 15 residues. In DNA form, the CDR3 reads TGTGCCAGTAGTCCTAGGATGTCGGGCACAGATACGCAGTATTTT. Amino acids: CASSPRMSGTDTQYF.

This clonotype has a count of ten or more. The chain combines TRBV20-1 with TRBJ1-1; D is perhaps TRBD1 (6 bases). V was shortened by 0 bases and J by 3 bases, with 11 bases between the two germline ends. Germline CDR1 and CDR2: DFQATT and SNEGSKA (reference sequence). This CDR3 has 14 amino acids. CDR3 residues: CSARDGRGDTEAFF. CDR3 bases: TGCAGTGCTAGAGATGGGAGGGGGGACACTGAAGCTTTCTTT.

This sequence joins TRBV9 and TRBJ1-2, with a possible D match to TRBD1 (6 bases). V was trimmed by 4 bases and J by 6 bases, leaving 7 bases between them. The CDR3 consists of 11 residues. The V gene's germline CDR1 is SGDLS and CDR2 YYNGEE. CDR3 sequence (DNA): TGTGCCAGCAGCAGGGGGAATGGCTACACCTTC. This gives the protein CASSRGNGYTF.

The genes are TRBV5-6 and TRBJ2-7, with TRBD1 matching 9 bases. Germline CDR1 reads SGHDT; CDR2 reads YYEEEE. Losses at the gene ends were 1 base for V and 4 bases for J; bases not matched to a gene: 6. The CDR3 has 15 amino acids. The CDR3 spells CASSLTGTGYYEQYF. The CDR3 DNA reads TGTGCCAGCAGCTTGACCGGGACAGGGTATTACGAGCAGTACTTC.

This chain uses TRBV25-1 with TRBJ1-2, with TRBD1 matching 8 bases. The CDR3 contains 17 residues. Germline CDR1 MGHDK, CDR2 SYGVNS. The trim removed 2 bases at V and 1 base at J, leaving 9 bases unmatched. Here the CDR3 DNA reads TGTGCCAGCAGTGAAATGGGATGGGACAGGAGTAACTATGGCTACACCTTC. Protein product: CASSEMGWDRSNYGYTF.

The gene calls are TRBV19 and TRBJ2-3, with unresolved D. CDR3 length: 15 residues. The germline V gene encodes CDR1 LNHDA and CDR2 SQIVND (reference sequence). V was cut by 0 bases and J by 6 bases, with 13 bases left in between. CDR3 nucleotide sequence: TGTGCCAGTAGTATAGAAGGAACGAAGGCTGATACGCAGTATTTT. Amino acid sequence: CASSIEGTKADTQYF.

This clonotype was seen more than once but under ten times. This chain uses TRBV12-3 or TRBV12-4 with TRBJ2-1; TRBD2 might be the D (6 bases). This CDR3 is built from 15 residues. Between the trimmed V and J ends, which lost 3 bases and 5 bases, there was a span of 14 bases. CDR3 in amino acids: CASSLRRDSHNEQFF. DNA for the CDR3: TGTGCCAGCAGTTTGAGGCGGGATTCCCACAATGAGCAGTTCTTC.

V gene TRBV10-3 combines with J gene TRBJ2-7; 8 positions match TRBD1. In germline, CDR1 is ENHRY, CDR2 SYGVKD. The junction had 9 bases not matched to a gene; V was cut back by 6 bases and J by 5 bases. This CDR3 is 14 amino acids long. CDR3 sequence reads: CAIREVGQGNEQYF. CDR3 in DNA: TGTGCCATCAGGGAGGTTGGACAGGGTAACGAGCAGTACTTC.